The present entry profiles one T cell receptor beta chain with its context. This clonotype was found many times. Its antigen is currently not known. There are no base qualities to consult, and no much larger clone falls within one base. The sample's treatment or condition label, decoded: live attenuated yellow fever vaccine strain. Two biological replicates of bulk PBMCs were collected at each blood-draw timepoint. PBMCs were isolated from peripheral blood using a standard Ficoll-Paque protocol. TriZol was used to extract RNA from bulk PBMCs, from CD4 and CD8 fractions, and from dextramer-positive and dextramer-negative fractions. Inclusive of the bounding cysteine and phenylalanine, the CDR3 is 14 residues long. Only the CDR3 DNA stays, 42 bases, in frame from base 1. Per the germline V gene, SGHRS is the CDR1 and YFSETQ is the CDR2. V gives up 4 bases and J gives up 7 bases, and the segment between their germline ends measures 14 bases.

Sequencer: Illumina NovaSeq 6000. TCR cDNA was made using 5'RACE template switching, a step that added a universal primer site and unique molecular identifiers. Priming for cDNA synthesis came from both the TCR alpha and TCR beta constant segments. Libraries were amplified in two PCR steps, with sample barcodes and sequencing adapters added in the second step. Sequencing of libraries was done on Illumina HiSeq 2500 (2x100 bp) or NovaSeq (2x150 bp). Concerning the study's data processing: MIGEC handled demultiplexing of reads and collapsing into UMI consensus sequences, while MiXCR performed V(D)J alignment. Using edgeR on replicate PBMC samples, clonotypes were called vaccine-responding if FDR was below 0.01 and the log2 fold change was above 5 up to day 15. Bulk clonotypes were assigned CD4 or CD8 identity according to which sequenced CD4 or CD8 repertoire held them at higher abundance. The public sequencing data were trimmed at Q25 with fastp and processed into clonotypes with MiXCR by TCRdb, which kept only in-frame beta chains. Rows with one shared CDR3 protein collapse into an entry with the most common genes and DNA. TCRdb's processing, not the study's, gives the V and J calls here. This sample lists a few hundred thousand distinct CDR3 sequences; approximately 3.9% were detected once. Together, the top ten hold roughly a quarter of the sample.

This specimen belongs to a study of T cells after yellow fever vaccination (dated by TCRdb to 2018 to 2020). About the full investigation: The SMART-Seq v4 Ultra Low Input RNA kit was used to prepare libraries from fractions with low cell numbers. Two healthy male donors, one aged 18 to 29 and one aged 30 to 40 years, made up the cohort. To follow T-cell clones before and after primary and booster YFV17D yellow fever vaccination, bulk TCR alpha and beta repertoires were sequenced over time. Blood was collected at multiple timepoints before and after primary and secondary immunization, and bulk PBMC replicates and cell subsets were isolated. The full study reports these points: Only a couple of donors were included in the study, so the extent to which the findings can be generalized is limited. A small fraction of clonotypes showed up in both the CD4 and CD8 compartments, probably as a result of convergent recombination. Computational filtering was required because FACS-sorted repertoires could contain abundant contaminating clonotypes from the bulk population. After the booster, most of the clones that had expanded following primary vaccination were detected again (almost 98% of CD4 and around 90% of CD8), which suggests that memory was broadly maintained. The secondary T-cell response was found to be weaker but faster than the primary response, with a peak reached on day 5 rather than on day 15.

Source: PBMCs, taken 5 days after the yellow fever booster vaccination. The receptor comes from a man aged 18 to 29 who received the YFV17D yellow fever vaccine. The chain joins TRBV5-1 to TRBJ2-2; the D gene is not confidently resolved. The sequence in DNA is TGCGCCAGCAGCGTCGACTTGAGCCACGGGGAGCTGTTTTTT. Its amino acids are CASSVDLSHGELFF.